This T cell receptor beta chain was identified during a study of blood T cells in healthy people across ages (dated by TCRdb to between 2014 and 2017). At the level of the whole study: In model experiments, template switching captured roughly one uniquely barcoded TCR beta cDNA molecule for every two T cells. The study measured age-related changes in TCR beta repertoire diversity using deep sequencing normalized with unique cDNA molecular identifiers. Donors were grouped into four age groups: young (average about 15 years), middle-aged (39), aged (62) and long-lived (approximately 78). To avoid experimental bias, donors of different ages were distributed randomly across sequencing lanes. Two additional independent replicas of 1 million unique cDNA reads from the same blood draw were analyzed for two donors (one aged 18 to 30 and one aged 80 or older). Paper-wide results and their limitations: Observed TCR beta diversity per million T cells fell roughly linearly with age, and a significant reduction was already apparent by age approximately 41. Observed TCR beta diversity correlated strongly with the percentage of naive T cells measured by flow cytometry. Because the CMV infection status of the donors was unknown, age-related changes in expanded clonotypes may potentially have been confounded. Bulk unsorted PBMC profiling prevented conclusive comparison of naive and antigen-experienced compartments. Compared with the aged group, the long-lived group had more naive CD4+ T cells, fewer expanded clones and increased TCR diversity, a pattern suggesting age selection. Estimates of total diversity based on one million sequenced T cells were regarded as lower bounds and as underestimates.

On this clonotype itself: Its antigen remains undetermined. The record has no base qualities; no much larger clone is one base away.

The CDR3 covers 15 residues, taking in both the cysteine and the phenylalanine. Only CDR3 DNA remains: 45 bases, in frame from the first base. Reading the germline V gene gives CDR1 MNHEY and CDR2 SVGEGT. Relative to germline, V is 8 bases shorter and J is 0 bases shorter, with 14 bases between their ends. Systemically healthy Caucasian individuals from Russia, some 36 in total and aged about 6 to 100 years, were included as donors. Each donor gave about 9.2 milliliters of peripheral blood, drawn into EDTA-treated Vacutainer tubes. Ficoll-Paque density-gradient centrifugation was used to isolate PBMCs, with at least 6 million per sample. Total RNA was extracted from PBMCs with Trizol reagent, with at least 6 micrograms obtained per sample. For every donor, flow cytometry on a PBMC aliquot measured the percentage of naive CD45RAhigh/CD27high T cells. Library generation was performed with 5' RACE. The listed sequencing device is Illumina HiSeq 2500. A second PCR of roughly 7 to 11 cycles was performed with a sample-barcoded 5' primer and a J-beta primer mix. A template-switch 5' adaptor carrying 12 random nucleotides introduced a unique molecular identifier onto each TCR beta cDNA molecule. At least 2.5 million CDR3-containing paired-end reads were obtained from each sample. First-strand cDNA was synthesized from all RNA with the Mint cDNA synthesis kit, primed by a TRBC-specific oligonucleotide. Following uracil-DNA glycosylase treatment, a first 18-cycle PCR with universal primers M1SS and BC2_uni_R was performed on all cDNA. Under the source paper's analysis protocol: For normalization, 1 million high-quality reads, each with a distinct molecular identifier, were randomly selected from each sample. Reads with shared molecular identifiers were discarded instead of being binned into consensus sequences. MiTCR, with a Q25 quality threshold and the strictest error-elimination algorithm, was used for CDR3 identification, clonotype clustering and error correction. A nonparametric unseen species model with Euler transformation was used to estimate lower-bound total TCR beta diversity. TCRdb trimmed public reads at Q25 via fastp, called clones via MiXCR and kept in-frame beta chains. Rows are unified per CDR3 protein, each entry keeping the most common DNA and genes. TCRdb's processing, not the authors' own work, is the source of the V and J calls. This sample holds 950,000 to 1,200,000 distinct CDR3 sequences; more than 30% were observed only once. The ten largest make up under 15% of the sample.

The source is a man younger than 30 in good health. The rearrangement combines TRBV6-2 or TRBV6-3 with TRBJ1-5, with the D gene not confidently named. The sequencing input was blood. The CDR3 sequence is CASHESADSNQPQHF. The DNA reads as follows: TGTGCCAGCCACGAATCGGCGGATAGCAATCAGCCCCAGCATTTT.